A selection of T cell receptor beta chains follows, all from one sample in a study of blood T cell repertoires in COVID-19. Assay: immunoSEQ multiplex PCR; the TCRdb copy retains only in-frame clones and omits some. Here the sample spans 140,000 to 150,000 clones, about 83% being singletons. The sequenced sample consisted of peripheral blood. These receptors were taken from a woman in her forties or fifties with active or convalescent COVID-19. CDR3s include the opening cysteine and the closing phenylalanine or tryptophan. D genes are given only for firm matches. Some rows mark clone size as missing; the rest say once, few, many or name a class of expanded clone.

TRBV5-6	.	TRBD1	TRBJ2-7	15	CASSFLGQGSYEQYF	TGTGCCAGCAGCTTTCTAGGACAGGGCTCCTACGAGCAGTACTTC
TRBV18	.	TRBD1	TRBJ1-2	16	CASSRTVDREVYGYTF	TGTGCCAGCTCCAGAACCGTCGACAGGGAAGTCTATGGCTACACCTTC
TRBV7-9	.	TRBD1	TRBJ2-2	16	CASTFYDRASTGELFF	TGTGCCAGCACCTTTTATGACAGGGCCAGCACCGGGGAGCTGTTTTTT
TRBV5-4	.	TRBD2	TRBJ2-1	17	CAMQWTSGTSGHNEQFF	TGTGCCATGCAATGGACTAGCGGTACCTCGGGGCACAATGAGCAGTTCTTC
TRBV6-5	.	TRBD1	TRBJ2-7	14	CASSYGQGAYEQYF	TGTGCCAGCAGTTACGGACAGGGCGCCTACGAGCAGTACTTC
TRBV5-5	.	TRBD2	TRBJ2-5	20	CASSPRGDSGSGLLVETQYF	TGTGCCAGCAGCCCCCGGGGTGATAGCGGGAGCGGTTTGTTGGTCGAGACCCAGTACTTC
TRBV5-6	.	.	TRBJ2-2	14	CASSLDLSTGELFF	TGTGCCAGCAGCTTGGACCTATCCACCGGGGAGCTGTTTTTT
TRBV28	.	.	TRBJ1-2	13	CASSKQGHYGYTF	TGTGCCAGCAGTAAACAGGGCCATTATGGCTACACCTTC
TRBV4-3	.	.	TRBJ2-7	15	CASSQAVAETYEQYF	TGCGCCAGCAGCCAAGCAGTAGCGGAGACCTACGAGCAGTACTTC
TRBV19	.	.	TRBJ2-3	13	CATDGGSGNTQYF	TGTGCCACGGACGGTGGTTCGGGGAATACGCAGTATTTT
TRBV3-1/TRBV3-2	.	.	TRBJ1-3	15	CASSQGRQGSNTIYF	TGTGCCAGCAGCCAAGGTCGGCAGGGATCAAACACCATATATTTT
TRBV5-1	.	TRBD1	TRBJ1-2	15	CASSVGQLTNYGYTF	TGCGCCAGCAGCGTGGGACAGCTAACTAACTATGGCTACACCTTC
TRBV5-1	.	.	TRBJ2-7	13	CASSFDSNYEQYF	TGCGCCAGCAGCTTTGACTCTAACTACGAGCAGTACTTC
TRBV28	.	TRBD1	TRBJ1-3	14	CASSPQGARNTIYF	TGTGCCAGCAGTCCACAGGGGGCTAGAAACACCATATATTTT
TRBV7-2	once	.	TRBJ1-1	13	CASSSLGRTEAFF	TGTGCCAGCAGCTCTTTAGGGAGGACTGAAGCTTTCTTT
TRBV6-5	.	.	TRBJ2-5	14	CASSYYQGQETQYF	TGTGCCAGCAGTTACTATCAGGGCCAAGAGACCCAGTACTTC
TRBV7-9	.	TRBD2	TRBJ2-1	14	CASSVSGNVNEQFF	TGTGCCAGCAGCGTTAGCGGGAATGTCAATGAGCAGTTCTTC
TRBV29-1	many	.	TRBJ1-2	12	CSVEGHNYGYTF	TGCAGCGTTGAGGGGCATAACTATGGCTACACCTTC
TRBV19	once	TRBD1	TRBJ2-7	16	CASSIAGTGGSYEQYF	TGTGCCAGTAGTATAGCCGGGACAGGGGGCTCCTACGAGCAGTACTTC
TRBV4-2	.	TRBD2	TRBJ2-2	17	CASSQGGLAGGTGELFF	TGTGCCAGCAGCCAAGGGGGACTAGCGGGAGGGACCGGGGAGCTGTTTTTT
TRBV9	.	.	TRBJ1-1	13	CASSVAGNTEAFF	TGTGCCAGCAGCGTTGCTGGCAACACTGAAGCTTTCTTT
TRBV7-8	.	.	TRBJ2-2	15	CASSSDDSYTGELFF	TGTGCCAGCAGCTCGGATGACAGTTACACCGGGGAGCTGTTTTTT
TRBV5-6	.	.	TRBJ1-1	13	CASSPGPNTEAFF	TGTGCCAGCAGCCCAGGGCCGAACACTGAAGCTTTCTTT
TRBV7-9	.	.	TRBJ1-6	14	CASSLQGFYSPLHF	TGTGCCAGCAGCTTACAGGGGTTCTATTCACCCCTCCACTTT
TRBV5-4	.	TRBD1	TRBJ2-1	17	CASSDSRGQGADNEQFF	TGTGCCAGCAGCGATAGTAGGGGACAGGGGGCTGATAATGAGCAGTTCTTC
TRBV2	.	.	TRBJ1-4	15	CASSRRDIGHEKLFF	TGTGCCAGCAGTCGACGGGACATAGGTCATGAAAAACTGTTTTTT
TRBV4-2	.	TRBD2	TRBJ2-1	15	CASSQLAGLYNEQFF	TGTGCCAGCAGCCAACTAGCGGGACTTTACAATGAGCAGTTCTTC
TRBV9	once	TRBD2	TRBJ2-7	14	CASSVDASGREQYF	TGTGCCAGCAGCGTAGATGCTAGCGGGCGCGAGCAGTACTTC
TRBV5-4	.	.	TRBJ2-1	15	CASSLRGDPYNEQFF	TGTGCCAGCAGCTTGCGGGGTGATCCCTACAATGAGCAGTTCTTC
TRBV19	.	.	TRBJ1-1	13	CASSLIQGQEAFF	TGTGCCAGTAGCCTCATTCAGGGGCAGGAAGCTTTCTTT
TRBV21-1	.	.	TRBJ1-5	15	CASSEAQGFDQPQHF	TGTGCCAGCAGCGAAGCACAGGGGTTCGATCAGCCCCAGCATTTT
TRBV28	.	TRBD2	TRBJ2-6	17	CASSSVGRGSGANVLTF	TGTGCCAGCAGTTCTGTGGGGAGGGGCTCTGGGGCCAACGTCCTGACTTTC
TRBV9	once	TRBD2	TRBJ2-5	15	CASTIDGGSQETQYF	TGTGCCAGCACCATAGACGGCGGGAGTCAAGAGACCCAGTACTTC
TRBV11-2	.	.	TRBJ1-4	14	CASSLSRAVEKLFF	TGTGCCAGCAGCTTGTCCAGGGCAGTAGAAAAACTGTTTTTT
TRBV7-2	.	TRBD1	TRBJ1-6	17	CASSQLDRGSRNSPLHF	TGTGCCAGCAGTCAACTGGACAGGGGTTCGCGGAATTCACCCCTCCACTTT
TRBV7-2	.	TRBD1	TRBJ2-7	15	CASSLAGTEYYEQYF	TGTGCCAGCAGTTTAGCCGGGACAGAATACTACGAGCAGTACTTC
TRBV9	once	TRBD1	TRBJ1-6	15	CASSVEGAISSPLHF	TGTGCCAGCAGCGTAGAGGGGGCAATATCATCACCCCTCCACTTT
TRBV7-6	.	TRBD2	TRBJ2-3	18	CASSLRFTSGRATDTQYF	TGTGCCAGCAGCCTCCGCTTTACTAGCGGGAGGGCCACAGATACGCAGTATTTT
TRBV7-9	once	TRBD1	TRBJ1-2	14	CASSDTGAGYGYTF	TGTGCCAGCAGCGATACAGGGGCGGGGTATGGCTACACCTTC
TRBV4-1	.	.	TRBJ2-1	13	CASSQTSGNEQFF	TGCGCCAGCAGCCAAACTAGTGGGAATGAGCAGTTCTTC
TRBV6-1	.	TRBD1	TRBJ1-2	15	CASSENTGEAYGYTF	TGTGCCAGCAGTGAAAATACAGGGGAAGCCTATGGCTACACCTTC
TRBV6-5	.	.	TRBJ1-4	12	CAGQATNEKLFF	TGTGCCGGGCAGGCAACTAATGAAAAACTGTTTTTT
TRBV30	many	.	TRBJ1-1	11	CAWKGDTEAFF	TGTGCCTGGAAAGGGGACACTGAAGCTTTCTTT
TRBV6-4	.	.	TRBJ1-2	17	CASSDSLGSGSFIGYTF	TGTGCCAGCAGTGACTCCCTGGGGAGTGGTTCCTTTATTGGCTACACCTTC
TRBV7-8	.	.	TRBJ1-1	15	CASTLGAGTNSEAFF	TGTGCCAGCACCCTGGGGGCAGGGACGAACTCTGAAGCTTTCTTT
TRBV7-9	.	TRBD1	TRBJ1-5	14	CASSSDRGYQPQHF	TGTGCCAGCAGCTCAGACAGGGGATATCAGCCCCAGCATTTT
TRBV6-2/TRBV6-3	.	TRBD2	TRBJ2-2	17	CASSPGRSGYETGELFF	TGTGCCAGCAGCCCCGGGAGGTCAGGTTATGAAACTGGGGAGCTGTTTTTT
TRBV2	.	TRBD1	TRBJ1-2	14	CASSEQGANYGYTF	TGTGCCAGCAGTGAGCAGGGGGCTAATTATGGCTACACCTTC
TRBV19	.	TRBD1	TRBJ1-2	15	CASNAAGQGHYGYTF	TGTGCCAGTAACGCGGCGGGACAGGGGCACTATGGCTACACCTTC
TRBV14	.	TRBD2	TRBJ2-3	16	CASSPPPGLDTDTQYF	TGTGCCAGCAGCCCGCCACCGGGACTAGATACAGATACGCAGTATTTT
TRBV11-2	.	TRBD1	TRBJ2-7	17	CASSLGGRTGLFYEQYF	TGTGCCAGCAGCTTAGGGGGGCGGACAGGTCTCTTCTACGAGCAGTACTTC
TRBV7-9	.	TRBD1	TRBJ1-6	16	CASSSRQGPGGSPLHF	TGTGCCAGCAGCTCGCGACAGGGACCAGGCGGGTCACCCCTCCACTTT
TRBV6-2/TRBV6-3	.	TRBD2	TRBJ2-7	13	CASSPGGGYEQYF	TGTGCCAGCAGTCCGGGGGGGGGCTACGAGCAGTACTTC
TRBV19	.	TRBD1	TRBJ1-1	12	CAVRQGNTEAFF	TGTGCCGTCAGACAGGGGAACACTGAAGCTTTCTTT
TRBV7-3	.	.	TRBJ2-5	13	CASSLRASETQYF	TGTGCCAGCAGCTTAAGAGCTTCGGAGACCCAGTACTTC